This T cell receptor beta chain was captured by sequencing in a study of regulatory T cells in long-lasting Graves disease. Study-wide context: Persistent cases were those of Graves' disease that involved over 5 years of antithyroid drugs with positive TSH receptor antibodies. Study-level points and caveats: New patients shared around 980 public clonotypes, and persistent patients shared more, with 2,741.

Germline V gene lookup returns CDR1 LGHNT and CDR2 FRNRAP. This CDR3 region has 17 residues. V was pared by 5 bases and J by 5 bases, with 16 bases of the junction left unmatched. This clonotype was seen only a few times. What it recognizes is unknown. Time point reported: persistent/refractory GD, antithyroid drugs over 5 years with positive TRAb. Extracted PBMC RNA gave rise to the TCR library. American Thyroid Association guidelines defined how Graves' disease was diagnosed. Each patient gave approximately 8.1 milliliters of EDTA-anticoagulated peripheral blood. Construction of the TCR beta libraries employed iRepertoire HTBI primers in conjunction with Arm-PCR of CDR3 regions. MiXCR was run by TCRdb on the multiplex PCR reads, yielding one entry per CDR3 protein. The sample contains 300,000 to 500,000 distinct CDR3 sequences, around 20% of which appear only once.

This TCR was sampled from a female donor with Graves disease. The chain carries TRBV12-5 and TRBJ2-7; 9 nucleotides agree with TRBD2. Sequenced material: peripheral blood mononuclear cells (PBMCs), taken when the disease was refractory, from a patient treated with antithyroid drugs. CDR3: CASGGGLAGRVRNEQYF. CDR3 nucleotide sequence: TGTGCTAGTGGTGGGGGGCTAGCGGGAAGGGTTCGGAACGAGCAGTACTTC.